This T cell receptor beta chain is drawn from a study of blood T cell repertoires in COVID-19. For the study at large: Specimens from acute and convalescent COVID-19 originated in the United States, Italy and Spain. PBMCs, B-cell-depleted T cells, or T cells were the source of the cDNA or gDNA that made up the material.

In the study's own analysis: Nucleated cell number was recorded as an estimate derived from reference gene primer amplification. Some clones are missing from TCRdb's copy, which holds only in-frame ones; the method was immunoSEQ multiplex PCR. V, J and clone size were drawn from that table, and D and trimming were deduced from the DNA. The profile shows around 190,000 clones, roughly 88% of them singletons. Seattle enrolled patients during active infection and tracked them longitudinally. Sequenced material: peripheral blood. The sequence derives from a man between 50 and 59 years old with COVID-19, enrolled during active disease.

CDR3 protein: CASSLVKGDITDTQYF. DNA for the CDR3: TGTGCCAGCAGCTTGGTTAAGGGGGATATCACAGATACGCAGTATTTT. The V call is TRBV5-5, the J call TRBJ2-3; D is perhaps TRBD1 (6 bases). Trimming left V 0 bases short and J 2 bases short, with 13 bases between. Germline-derived CDR1 and CDR2 are SGHKS and YYEKEE (reference sequence). The CDR3 has 16 amino acids.